The 20 T cell receptor beta chains below all came from one sample that was sequenced in a study of shared T cell receptors in the human thymus. Profiled with immunoSEQ multiplex PCR; TCRdb holds only in-frame clones, not every one. The sample lists roughly 560,000 clones, about four fifths seen once, with more than 0.01% in the top ten. The same sample was also used in a study of human thymus T cells.

Sequencing input: thymocytes. These receptor sequences come from a boy in the first two years of life with a congenital heart defect.

The CDR3: CASSEVTGASYNEQFF. As DNA, the CDR3 is TGTGCCAGCAGTGAAGTAACAGGGGCCTCCTACAATGAGCAGTTCTTC. The gene calls are TRBV2 and TRBJ2-1; TRBD1 matches at 7 bases. Germline values: CDR1 SNHLY, CDR2 FYNNEI. The CDR3 consists of 16 residues. J gave up 0 bases and V 1 base, and 3 bases lay outside the gene matches.

This chain connects TRBV7-3 to TRBJ2-3; 8 positions agree with TRBD1. V shed 4 bases and J 4 bases; nucleotides not matched to a gene: 1. In germline, CDR1 is SGHTA, CDR2 FQGTGA. This CDR3 region has 13 residues. The CDR3 sequence: CASSSDRADTQYF. The CDR3 DNA sequence: TGTGCCAGCAGCTCGGACAGGGCAGATACGCAGTATTTT.

The genes are TRBV4-3 and TRBJ1-1; D is perhaps TRBD1 (6 bases). The CDR3 consists of 16 residues. V lost 2 bases and J lost 0, with 13 bases in between. CDR1 and CDR2 (germline): LGHNA, YSLEER. CDR3 amino acids: CASSQTGPDLNTEAFF. CDR3 nucleotide sequence: TGCGCCAGCAGCCAAACAGGGCCCGACTTGAACACTGAAGCTTTCTTT.

This chain connects TRBV27 to TRBJ2-2, with 9 nucleotides matching TRBD1. J lost 5 bases, V lost 9 bases, and 4 bases had no gene match. The CDR3 runs to 13 residues. Per germline, CDR1 MNHEY and CDR2 SMNVEV (reference sequence). The CDR3 coding sequence is TGTGCCAGTATGGGACAGGGTACCGGGGAGCTGTTTTTT. Amino acids: CASMGQGTGELFF.

V usage is TRBV5-1 and J usage is TRBJ2-3; TRBD2 matches 11 bases. In germline, CDR1 is SGHRS, CDR2 YFSETQ. CDR3 length: 16 residues. Losses at the gene ends were 1 base for V and 3 bases for J; bases not matched to a gene: 4. The CDR3 spells CASSLTSGSSTDTQYF. CDR3 nucleotides: TGCGCCAGCAGCTTGACTAGCGGGAGTTCGACAGATACGCAGTATTTT. The full variable domain, rest sourced from reference TRBV5-1 and TRBJ2-3, is KAGVTQTPRYLIKTRGQQVTLSCSPISGHRSVSWYQQTPGQGLQFLFEYFSETQRNKGNFPGRFSGRQFSNSRSEMNVSTLELGDSALYLCASSLTSGSSTDTQYFGPGTRLTVL.

The chain carries TRBV27 and TRBJ2-1; 8 bases fit TRBD2. Germline values: CDR1 MNHEY, CDR2 SMNVEV (reference sequence). With V trimmed by 3 bases and J by 0 bases, 7 bases remained unmatched. The CDR3 spans 17 residues. CDR3 residues: CASSFHEAGASYNEQFF. The CDR3 nucleotides are TGTGCCAGCAGTTTCCACGAAGCGGGAGCCTCCTACAATGAGCAGTTCTTC.

The rearrangement links TRBV5-1 to TRBJ2-7; TRBD1 matches 8 bases. CDR3 length equals 15 residues. J lost 2 bases, V lost 5 bases, and 9 bases had no gene match. Germline CDR1 and CDR2: SGHRS and YFSETQ. This CDR3 is CASSFLGQGTYEQYF. CDR3 nucleotide sequence: TGCGCCAGCAGTTTTCTAGGACAGGGCACCTACGAGCAGTACTTC.

The V call is TRBV4-2, the J call TRBJ2-6; 7 nucleotides agree with TRBD1. CDR1 and CDR2 (germline): LGHNA, YNFKEQ. Losses at the gene ends were 2 bases for V and 2 bases for J; bases not matched to a gene: 15. This CDR3 is built from 20 residues. The CDR3 nucleotides are TGTGCCAGCAGCCAACCGACCGACAGGGTTAGGTTAGCTGGGGCCAACGTCCTGACTTTC. Translating gives CASSQPTDRVRLAGANVLTF.

The rearrangement uses TRBV5-6 and TRBJ2-7; TRBD2 matches at 9 bases. Germline values: CDR1 SGHDT, CDR2 YYEEEE. The CDR3 is 15 amino acids. V lost 0 bases, J lost 4 bases, and 5 bases stayed unmatched. CDR3 bases: TGTGCCAGCAGCTTGGGGGCGGGAGGGCCTTACGAGCAGTACTTC. Amino acid sequence: CASSLGAGGPYEQYF.

V is TRBV7-4 and J is TRBJ2-1; D might be TRBD1 (5 bases). Trimming cost V 4 bases and J 10 bases, with 14 bases left between them. The V gene's germline CDR1 is SGHVT and CDR2 SQSDAQ. The CDR3 extends over 13 amino acids. The CDR3 nucleotides are TGTGCCAGCAGCTCCTATCAGGGTGAGGAGCAGTTCTTC. Protein product: CASSSYQGEEQFF.

The genes are TRBV4-3 and TRBJ2-7; 8 bases fit TRBD1. With V trimmed by 0 bases and J by 5 bases, 3 bases remained unmatched. Germline V CDR1 and CDR2: LGHNA, YSLEER. The CDR3 extends over 14 amino acids. The CDR3 DNA sequence: TGCGCCAGCAGCCAAGAAGCAGGGGGCAACGAGCAGTACTTC. Its translation: CASSQEAGGNEQYF.

This clone was observed a single time. V usage is TRBV28 and J usage is TRBJ2-1; TRBD2 matches at 14 bases. The germline V gene encodes CDR1 MDHEN and CDR2 SYDVKM. CDR3 length equals 19 residues. Unmatched junction bases numbered 8, after V lost 0 bases and J lost 4 bases. CDR3 DNA sequence: TGTGCCAGCAGTTTATGCGTCCGGACTAGCGGGAGGCAATACAATGAGCAGTTCTTC. It encodes CASSLCVRTSGRQYNEQFF.

This sequence joins TRBV28 and TRBJ1-5; 11 bases agree with TRBD1. CDR1 and CDR2 (germline): MDHEN, SYDVKM. The CDR3 is made up of 18 amino acids. V lost 6 bases to trimming and J lost 1 base; unmatched junction nucleotides: 11. The CDR3 is CASSYSGTGGRSNQPQHF. In nucleotides, the CDR3 is TGTGCCAGCAGCTACTCCGGGACAGGGGGTAGGAGCAATCAGCCCCAGCATTTT.

The rearrangement links TRBV27 to TRBJ2-7; a possible D gene is TRBD1 (5 bases). CDR1 is MNHEY, CDR2 SMNVEV, per germline (reference sequence). The germline V and J ends were trimmed by 0 bases and 0 bases, with 15 bases remaining between them. CDR3 length equals 17 residues. CDR3 loop: CASSLSPKGLGSYEQYF. The CDR3 coding sequence is TGTGCCAGCAGTTTATCACCTAAGGGGTTGGGCTCCTACGAGCAGTACTTC.

The rearrangement joins TRBV2 to TRBJ2-7, with 9 bases fitting TRBD1. The CDR3 is made up of 18 amino acids. Germline V gene sequence: CDR1 SNHLY, CDR2 FYNNEI. After removal of 1 base from V and 0 bases from J, the junction contained 10 bases not matched to a gene. DNA for the CDR3: TGTGCCAGCAGTGAAGTCCCCTTAACAGGGGGCCCCTCCTACGAGCAGTACTTC. Amino acid sequence: CASSEVPLTGGPSYEQYF.

Written as DNA, the CDR3 is TGTGCCAGCAGTTTTAACCCCCTAGCGCTAGATTACAATGAGCAGTTCTTC. This gives the protein CASSFNPLALDYNEQFF. The V call is TRBV28, the J call TRBJ2-1, with D possibly being TRBD2 (6 bases). Trimming shortened V by 3 bases and J by 4 bases, and 19 bases separated the two germline ends. CDR1 is MDHEN and CDR2 is SYDVKM in the germline V gene. This CDR3 region has 17 residues.

This chain links TRBV9 with TRBJ2-1, with TRBD2 matching over 9 bases. The CDR3 has 17 residues. V lost 0 bases, J lost 8 bases, and 12 bases stayed unmatched. Germline V gene data show CDR1 as SGDLS and CDR2 as YYNGEE. DNA of the CDR3: TGTGCCAGCAGCGTAGCTAGGGAGGGGTTAGCGGGAGATGAGCAGTTCTTC. The encoded protein is CASSVAREGLAGDEQFF.

This clone showed up just once. The chain links TRBV14 to TRBJ2-2, with a weak D call TRBD1 (6 bases). The V end lost 1 base, the J end lost 0 bases, and 9 bases lay between the germline ends. Germline lookup yields CDR1 SGHDN and CDR2 FVKESK. The CDR3 spans 16 residues. CDR3: CASSQAGETNTGELFF. Written as DNA, the CDR3 is TGTGCCAGCAGCCAAGCAGGGGAGACGAACACCGGGGAGCTGTTTTTT.

The V call is TRBV6-1, the J call TRBJ2-2; D is uncertain. Germline values: CDR1 MNHNS, CDR2 SASEGT. The CDR3 loop spans 12 amino acids. V was clipped by 11 bases and J by 4 bases, with 11 bases between them. CDR3 protein: CAPRFGTGELFF. The CDR3 coding sequence is TGTGCCCCCCGCTTCGGCACCGGGGAGCTGTTTTTT.

The gene calls are TRBV7-2 and TRBJ2-7, with 13 bases identical to TRBD2. CDR3 length: 17 amino acids. Germline V CDR1 and CDR2: SGHTA, FQGNSA. V lost 3 bases and J lost 4; bases outside the gene matches: 9. The CDR3 is CASSFGLSGLAGYEQYF. The CDR3 region has the DNA TGTGCCAGCAGCTTTGGCCTCTCGGGACTAGCGGGGTACGAGCAGTACTTC.